Listed below are T cell receptor beta chains from one sample, sequenced in a study of blood T cell repertoires in COVID-19. Measured with immunoSEQ multiplex PCR; TCRdb has only the in-frame clones, and not every one. The profile shows about 360,000 clones, about 88% of them singletons. Sequenced input: peripheral blood. All receptors come from a human donor in a cohort sampled during active COVID-19. Each CDR3 is given with its conserved first and last residue. A D gene is named only where the DNA matches it firmly. Size is omitted from some rows. Given values are once, few, many or a class for expanded clones.

NA	NA	TRBV13	TRBJ2-1	TGTGCCAGCAGCCGCCAGGTGACCCGGGGAACTACGACCTACAATGAGCAGTTCTTC	CASSRQVTRGTTTYNEQFF
TRBD2	once	TRBV6-1	TRBJ2-1	TGTGCCAGCAGTGAGTTTCCGGGACTAGCCTCATTCTTC	CASSEFPGLASFF
NA	NA	TRBV12-3/TRBV12-4	TRBJ2-7	TGTGCCAGCAGTCCGGGCTTTAGGGGCGAGCAGTACTTC	CASSPGFRGEQYF
TRBD2	NA	TRBV7-9	TRBJ2-7	TGTGCCAGCAGCTTAGATTGGGGGCTAGCGGGAGGGAGCGAGCAGTACTTC	CASSLDWGLAGGSEQYF
TRBD1	NA	TRBV19	TRBJ2-7	TGTGCCAGTAGTCCCGGGACAGGACCCTACGAGCAGTACTTC	CASSPGTGPYEQYF
NA	NA	TRBV11-1	TRBJ1-1	TGTGCCAGCAGCCACCTCAGGGGCACCGCGATAACTGAAGCTTTCTTT	CASSHLRGTAITEAFF
TRBD1	NA	TRBV5-1	TRBJ1-2	TGCGCCAGCAGCTTGAATACAGGGGGCGGCTACACCTTC	CASSLNTGGGYTF
NA	NA	TRBV28	TRBJ2-7	TGTGCCAGCAGTTTTGTGCCGCTAAGCCAATCCTACGAGCAGTACTTC	CASSFVPLSQSYEQYF
TRBD2	NA	TRBV6-6	TRBJ2-2	TGTGCCAGCAGTTCCGGGACTAGCGGGGCCGGGGAGCTGTTTTTT	CASSSGTSGAGELFF
TRBD2	NA	TRBV9	TRBJ2-5	TGTGCCAGCAGCGCCTTCGGGGGGGATCAAGAGACCCAGTACTTC	CASSAFGGDQETQYF
NA	NA	TRBV19	TRBJ1-2	TGTGCCAGTAGTATGACTTTTTCTACTCAGTATGGCTACACCTTC	CASSMTFSTQYGYTF
TRBD2	NA	TRBV28	TRBJ2-7	TGTGCCAGCAGCTCGAGCGGGAGGGCCTACGAGCAGTACTTC	CASSSSGRAYEQYF
NA	NA	TRBV11-1	TRBJ2-1	TGTGCCAGCAGCCCCCGACAGTACAATGAGCAGTTCTTC	CASSPRQYNEQFF
NA	NA	TRBV11-2	TRBJ2-5	TGTGCCAGCAGCGAGAACCAAGAGACCCAGTACTTC	CASSENQETQYF
TRBD2	NA	TRBV4-1	TRBJ2-7	TGCGCCAGCAGCCAAGATCGGGCGGGGGTCGCCGACGAGCAGTACTTC	CASSQDRAGVADEQYF
NA	NA	TRBV4-1	TRBJ1-3	TGCGCCAGCAGCCAAGTGGGGGGGGACGGAGGAAACACCATATATTTT	CASSQVGGDGGNTIYF
NA	NA	TRBV5-6	TRBJ2-2	TGTGCCAGCAGCTTGGTGGAGGGCACCGGGGAGCTGTTTTTT	CASSLVEGTGELFF
NA	NA	TRBV3-1/TRBV3-2	TRBJ1-1	TGTGCCAGCAGCCACAGCACAGAAATGAACACTGAAGCTTTCTTT	CASSHSTEMNTEAFF
TRBD1	few	TRBV11-2	TRBJ1-1	TGTGCCAGCAGCCTCGACAGGGACACTGAAGCTTTCTTT	CASSLDRDTEAFF
TRBD1	NA	TRBV3-1/TRBV3-2	TRBJ2-7	TGTGCCAGCAGCCCGGGACAGGGACCCTACGAGCAGTACTTC	CASSPGQGPYEQYF
TRBD1	NA	TRBV19	TRBJ1-5	TGTGCCAGTAGTATAACGGCAGGGGGTCCCAATCAGCCCCAGCATTTT	CASSITAGGPNQPQHF
NA	once	TRBV21-1	TRBJ1-2	TGTGCCAGCAGCAAGGGACAGATCCCTGCGCACTATGGCTACACCTTC	CASSKGQIPAHYGYTF
NA	NA	TRBV11-3	TRBJ2-3	TGTGCCAGCAGCTTAGCGAGTAGCGGAATAGATACGCAGTATTTT	CASSLASSGIDTQYF
TRBD1	many	TRBV2	TRBJ1-6	TGTGCCAGCAGAGATACAGGGGCGGGTAATTCACCCCTCCACTTT	CASRDTGAGNSPLHF